This TCR beta chain comes out of a study of blood T cell repertoires in COVID-19. Clones were sequenced by immunoSEQ multiplex PCR, and TCRdb holds only the in-frame ones, with some missing. The sample yields about 290,000 clones, around 86% seen once. Individuals drawn from 24 US areas were roughly 18 to 89 years old. The study assigned cohorts using participant-reported clinical history. Symptom resolution, clearance, or two negative PCRs marked donors in Cohort 3 as recovered. The germline V gene encodes CDR1 MGHDK and CDR2 SYGVNS. Trimming took 3 bases from V and 5 from J; bases not matched to a gene: 6. The CDR3 totals 14 residues.

The chain uses TRBV25-1 and TRBJ2-5; TRBD1 aligns across 7 bases. Sequencing was done on a sample of PBMCs or T cells enriched from blood (not recorded which). The clonotype was recovered from a woman between 40 and 50 years old who had recovered from COVID-19. The CDR3 here is CASSEHGQAETQYF. The CDR3 DNA is TGTGCCAGCAGTGAGCACGGACAGGCGGAGACCCAGTACTTC. Full variable domain (remainder filled in from reference TRBV25-1 and TRBJ2-5): EADIYQTPRYLVIGTGKKITLECSQTMGHDKMYWYQQDPGMELHLIHYSYGVNSTEKGDLSSESTVSRIRTEHFPLTLESARPSHTSQYLCASSEHGQAETQYFGPGTRLLVL.